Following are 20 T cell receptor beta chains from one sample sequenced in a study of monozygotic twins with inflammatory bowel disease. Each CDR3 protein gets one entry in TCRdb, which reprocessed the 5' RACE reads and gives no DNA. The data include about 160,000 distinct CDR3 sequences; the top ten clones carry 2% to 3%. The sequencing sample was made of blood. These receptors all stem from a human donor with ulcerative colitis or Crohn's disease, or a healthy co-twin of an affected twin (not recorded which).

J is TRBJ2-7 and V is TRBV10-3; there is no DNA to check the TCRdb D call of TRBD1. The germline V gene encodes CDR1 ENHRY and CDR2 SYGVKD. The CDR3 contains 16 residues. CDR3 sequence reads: CAISEPTEPGNYEQYF.

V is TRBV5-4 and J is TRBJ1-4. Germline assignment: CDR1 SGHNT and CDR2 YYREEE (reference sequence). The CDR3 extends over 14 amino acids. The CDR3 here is CASSSGPYSEKLFF.

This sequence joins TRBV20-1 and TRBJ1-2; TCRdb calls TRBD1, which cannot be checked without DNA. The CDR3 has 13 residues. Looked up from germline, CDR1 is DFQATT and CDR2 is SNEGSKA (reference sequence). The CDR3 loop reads CSARVDEGYGYTF.

The CDR3 reads CASSLGPSDPQETQYF. The gene calls are TRBV7-2 and TRBJ2-5; TCRdb calls TRBD1, which cannot be checked without DNA. The CDR3 covers 16 residues. Germline V gene sequence: CDR1 SGHTA, CDR2 FQGNSA. Filled out from reference TRBV7-2 and TRBJ2-5, the complete variable domain reads GAGVSQSPSNKVTEKGKDVELRCDPISGHTALYWYRQSLGQGLEFLIYFQGNSAPDKSGLPSDRFSAERTGGSVSTLTIQRTQQEDSAVYLCASSLGPSDPQETQYFGPGTRLLVL.

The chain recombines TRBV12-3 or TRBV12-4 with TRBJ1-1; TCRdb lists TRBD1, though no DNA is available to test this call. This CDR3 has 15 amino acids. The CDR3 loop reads CASSFSQGRDTEAFF.

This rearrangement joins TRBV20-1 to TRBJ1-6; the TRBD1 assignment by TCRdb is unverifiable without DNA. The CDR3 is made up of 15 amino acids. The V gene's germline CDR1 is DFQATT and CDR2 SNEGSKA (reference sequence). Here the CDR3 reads CSASPQGSYNSPLHF.

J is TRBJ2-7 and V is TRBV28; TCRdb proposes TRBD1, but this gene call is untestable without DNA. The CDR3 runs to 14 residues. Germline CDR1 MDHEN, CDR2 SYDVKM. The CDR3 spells CASSSTGTSYEQYF.

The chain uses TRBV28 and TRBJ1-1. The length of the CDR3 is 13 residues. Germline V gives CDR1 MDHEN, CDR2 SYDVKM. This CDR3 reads CASSLSFPTEAFF.

The CDR3 spells CASSLIDTQYF. The J gene is TRBJ2-3, the V gene TRBV7-9. Germline assignment: CDR1 SEHNR and CDR2 FQNEAQ (reference sequence). The CDR3 length is 11 residues.

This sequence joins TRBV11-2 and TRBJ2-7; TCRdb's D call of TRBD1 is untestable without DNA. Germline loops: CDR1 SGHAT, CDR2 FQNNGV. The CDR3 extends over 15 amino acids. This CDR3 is CASSLEAGVIYEQYF.

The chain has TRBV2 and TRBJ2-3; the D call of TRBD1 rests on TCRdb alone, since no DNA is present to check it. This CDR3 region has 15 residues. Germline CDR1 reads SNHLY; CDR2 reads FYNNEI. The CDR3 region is CASSEDSYSTDTQYF.

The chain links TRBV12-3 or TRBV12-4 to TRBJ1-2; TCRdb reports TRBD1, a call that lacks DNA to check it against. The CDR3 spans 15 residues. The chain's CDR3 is CASSPGTGRAYGYTF.

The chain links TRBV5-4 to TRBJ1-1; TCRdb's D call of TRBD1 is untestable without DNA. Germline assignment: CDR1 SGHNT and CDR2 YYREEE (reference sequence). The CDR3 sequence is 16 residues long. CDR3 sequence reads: CASSLKTGVGNTEAFF. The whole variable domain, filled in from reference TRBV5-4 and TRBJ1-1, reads ETGVTQSPTHLIKTRGQQVTLRCSSQSGHNTVSWYQQALGQGPQFIFQYYREEENGRGNFPPRFSGLQFPNYSSELNVNALELDDSALYLCASSLKTGVGNTEAFFGQGTRLTVV.

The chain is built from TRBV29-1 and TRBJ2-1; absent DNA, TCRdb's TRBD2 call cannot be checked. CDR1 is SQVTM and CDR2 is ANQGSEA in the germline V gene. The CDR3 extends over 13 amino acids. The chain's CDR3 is CSAGASGYNEQFF.

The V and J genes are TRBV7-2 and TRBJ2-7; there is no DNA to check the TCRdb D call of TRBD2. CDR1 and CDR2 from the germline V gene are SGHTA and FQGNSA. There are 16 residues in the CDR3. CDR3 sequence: CASSLDAGTQSHEQYF.

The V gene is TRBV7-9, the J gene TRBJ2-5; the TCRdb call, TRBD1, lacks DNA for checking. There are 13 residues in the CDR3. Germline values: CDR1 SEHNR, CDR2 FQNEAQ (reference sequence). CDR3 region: CASSLGGDETQYF.

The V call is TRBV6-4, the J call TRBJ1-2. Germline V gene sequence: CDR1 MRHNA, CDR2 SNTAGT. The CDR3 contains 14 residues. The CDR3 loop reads CASSMEGQVGGYTF.

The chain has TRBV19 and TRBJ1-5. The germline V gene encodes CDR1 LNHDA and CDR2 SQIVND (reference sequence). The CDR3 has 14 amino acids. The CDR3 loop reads CASRLAGSNQPQHF.

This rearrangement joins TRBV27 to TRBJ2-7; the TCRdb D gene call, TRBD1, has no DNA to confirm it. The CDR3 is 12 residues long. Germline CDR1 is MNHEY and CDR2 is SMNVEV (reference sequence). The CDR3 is CASRETGSEQYF.

The CDR3 loop reads CASGLVQGWVNEQFF. The chain has TRBV12-5 and TRBJ2-1. There are 15 residues in the CDR3. From germline, CDR1 is LGHNT and CDR2 FRNRAP.